This T cell receptor beta chain was identified in a study of blood T cell repertoires in COVID-19. Overall study context: COVID-19 samples from acute and convalescent phases originated in the United States, Italy and Spain. Sample material is recorded as cDNA or gDNA derived from T cells, B-cell-depleted T cells, or PBMCs.

Per the original data handling: From reference gene primer amplification, estimates of nucleated cell counts were derived. Assay: immunoSEQ multiplex PCR; the TCRdb copy retains only in-frame clones and omits some. V and J calls and clone size are given by that table; D and trimming were obtained from the DNA. The repertoire consists of 110,000 to 150,000 clones, with around 90% occurring once and the leading ten covering approximately 9.9%. Germline lookup yields CDR1 MNHNS and CDR2 SASEGT. The CDR3 is 16 amino acids. V was clipped by 2 bases and J by 6 bases; unmatched bases: 8. J is TRBJ2-1 and V is TRBV6-1; 9 bases align to TRBD1. Material: peripheral blood. The clonotype comes from a woman aged 80 or over with acute or convalescent COVID-19. CDR3 DNA sequence: TGTGCCAGCAGTGAACGGGACAGGGATCGTGGCAATGAGCAGTTCTTC. Translated: CASSERDRDRGNEQFF.